Each of the 30 T cell receptor beta chains below was sequenced from the same sample in a study of blood T cells in healthy people across ages. A second roughly 7 to 12 cycle PCR used barcoded and J-beta primers. A single record per CDR3 protein comes from TCRdb applying MiXCR to the 5' RACE reads. Here the sample spans approximately 790,000 distinct CDR3 sequences, around two thirds being singletons. Sequencing was performed on blood. Source of these receptors: a man aged 25-40 years in good health.

The CDR3 DNA reads TGCAGCGTCGACACTTCAGGGGGCCTGGGAGGTGAGCAGTACTTC. It codes for CSVDTSGGLGGEQYF. V usage is TRBV29-1 and J usage is TRBJ2-7; 8 bases map to TRBD1. The V and J ends lost 6 bases and 7 bases, in that order; junction bases with no gene match: 17. The CDR3 is 15 residues long. Germline V gene data show CDR1 as SQVTM and CDR2 as ANQGSEA.

This chain joins TRBV10-3 and TRBJ2-5; D is uncertain. The DNA end favors TRBJ2-7, so the J call may be wrong. This CDR3 has 11 amino acids. Germline-derived CDR1 and CDR2 are ENHRY and SYGVKD. The CDR3, as DNA: TGTGCCATCAGTGAGTCGTCCGAGCAGTACTTC. It translates to CAISESSEQYF.

This clonotype was seen a few times. This chain links TRBV28 with TRBJ2-7; TRBD2 aligns across 7 bases. The CDR3 covers 14 residues. Germline values: CDR1 MDHEN, CDR2 SYDVKM. V was clipped by 6 bases and J by 3 bases; unmatched bases: 8. The CDR3 loop reads CASSSPGLHYEQYF. The CDR3 coding sequence is TGTGCCAGCAGCTCACCGGGACTACACTACGAGCAGTACTTC. Full variable domain (remainder filled in from reference TRBV28 and TRBJ2-7): DVKVTQSSRYLVKRTGEKVFLECVQDMDHENMFWYRQDPGLGLRLIYFSYDVKMKEKGDIPEGYSVSREKKERFSLILESASTNQTSMYLCASSSPGLHYEQYFGPGTRLTVT.

V usage is TRBV28 and J usage is TRBJ2-1; no reliable D call. This CDR3 contains 14 residues. Germline V CDR1 and CDR2: MDHEN, SYDVKM. The ends were cut back, 6 bases at V and 0 bases at J, with 9 bases in the middle. The CDR3 DNA reads as TGTGCCAGCAGACAGACCAGCTCCTACAATGAGCAGTTCTTC. Protein: CASRQTSSYNEQFF.

This chain joins TRBV7-6 and TRBJ2-7; a possible D gene is TRBD2 (5 bases). The CDR3 consists of 17 residues. CDR1 and CDR2 (germline): SGHVS, FNYEAQ. V dropped 2 bases and J dropped 1 base, with 18 bases sitting between them. This CDR3 reads CASSLKVTQDSSYEQYF. The CDR3 bases are TGTGCCAGCAGCTTAAAAGTGACGCAGGACTCGTCCTACGAGCAGTACTTC.

The chain uses TRBV9 and TRBJ2-4; 11 nucleotides align to TRBD1. From germline, CDR1 is SGDLS and CDR2 YYNGEE. J lost 5 bases, V lost 4 bases, and 5 bases had no gene match. The CDR3 length is 15 residues. The CDR3 region has the DNA TGTGCCAGCAGCCACCGGACAGGGGGCCAAAACATTCAGTACTTC. It is translated as CASSHRTGGQNIQYF.

The J gene is TRBJ1-1, the V gene TRBV7-2; D is possibly TRBD1 (6 bases). The V gene lost 6 bases and the J gene lost 0 bases, with 14 bases spanning the gap. Germline V gene lookup returns CDR1 SGHTA and CDR2 FQGNSA. The CDR3 is 15 amino acids. Here the CDR3 reads CASRLSGAMNTEAFF. The CDR3 DNA is TGTGCCAGCAGATTATCAGGGGCGATGAACACTGAAGCTTTCTTT.

This chain uses TRBV4-3 with TRBJ2-1; TRBD2 matches 9 bases. V shed 2 bases, J shed 4 bases, and the junction held 6 bases outside the gene matches. The CDR3 length is 16 residues. The germline V gene has CDR1 LGHNA and CDR2 YSLEER. This CDR3 reads CASSQTTSGVYNEQFF. The CDR3 DNA is TGCGCCAGCAGCCAAACGACTAGCGGAGTGTACAATGAGCAGTTCTTC.

This clonotype has ten or more counts. One base away lies a much larger clone, so this may be a sequencing read error. The V and J genes are TRBV4-3 and TRBJ2-1, with TRBD2 identical over 9 bases. Near its end, the DNA agrees better with TRBJ2-7, so the J call may be wrong. Germline assignment: CDR1 LGHNA and CDR2 YSLEER. The CDR3 length is 16 residues. The CDR3: CASSQDWSGGYNEQYF. The CDR3 DNA reads TGCGCCAGCAGCCAAGACTGGAGCGGGGGGTACAATGAGCAGTACTTC.

The rearrangement links TRBV2 to TRBJ2-3; 7 positions match TRBD2. The length of the CDR3 is 13 residues. J lost 4 bases, V lost 7 bases, and 5 bases had no gene match. CDR1 is SNHLY, CDR2 FYNNEI, per germline. Here the CDR3 DNA reads TGTGCCAGCATCGATACTAGCGCAGATACGCAGTATTTT. Protein product: CASIDTSADTQYF.

The chain employs TRBV7-2 and TRBJ2-1; no firm D call. Trimming removed 1 base at V and 7 bases at J, with 8 bases between. Germline V gives CDR1 SGHTA, CDR2 FQGNSA. This CDR3 comprises 13 residues. CDR3 in amino acids: CASSLVFGNEQFF. For the CDR3, the DNA is TGTGCCAGCAGCTTAGTTTTTGGGAATGAGCAGTTCTTC.

The chain links TRBV4-2 to TRBJ2-2, with D perhaps TRBD1 (6 bases). The CDR3 has 15 residues. CDR1 and CDR2 (germline): LGHNA, YNFKEQ. Trimming removed 0 bases at V and 1 base at J, with 6 bases between. CDR3 residues: CASSQEGQNTGELFF. The CDR3 nucleotides read TGTGCCAGCAGCCAAGAGGGACAGAACACCGGGGAGCTGTTTTTT.

In regard to this clonotype: This is likely a read error, given that the CDR3 carries no conserved phenylalanine or tryptophan at its end. J is TRBJ2-1 and V is TRBV7-2; 7 bases align to TRBD2. CDR3 size: 12 residues. J lost 10 bases, V lost 8 bases, and 8 bases had no gene match. Per the germline V gene, CDR1 is SGHTA and CDR2 is FQGNSA. The CDR3 sequence: CASGGRGEEQFS. In nucleotides, the CDR3 is TGTGCCAGCGGGGGGAGGGGAGAAGAGCAGTTCTCC.

Regarding this clonotype: The final CDR3 position lacks the conserved phenylalanine or tryptophan, pointing to a likely read error. The rearrangement joins TRBV6-1 to TRBJ1-2; D is unclear. The CDR3 runs to 13 residues. V was clipped by 2 bases and J by 4 bases, with 8 bases between them. From germline, CDR1 is MNHNS and CDR2 SASEGT. DNA of the CDR3: TGTGCCAGCAGTGAACCAGGCGCCTATGGCTACACCTCC. It is translated as CASSEPGAYGYTS.

The J gene is TRBJ2-1, the V gene TRBV3-1, with D perhaps assigned TRBD1 or TRBD2 (6 bases each). Germline CDR1 reads LGHDT; CDR2 reads YNNKEL (reference sequence). The V end was cut by 2 bases, the J end by 12 bases, with 17 bases between. This CDR3 contains 14 residues. Here the CDR3 reads CASSQRGASQSQFF. In nucleotides, the CDR3 is TGTGCCAGCAGCCAAAGGGGGGCCTCACAATCGCAGTTCTTC.

The V call is TRBV29-1, the J call TRBJ2-7; 11 positions match TRBD2. There are 13 residues in the CDR3. V dropped 1 base and J dropped 6; count of bases not matched to a gene: 2. Germline V lookup: CDR1 SQVTM, CDR2 ANQGSEA. The CDR3 DNA reads TGCAGCGTTGAAGGACTAGCGGGACGCGAGCAGTACTTC. Its translation is CSVEGLAGREQYF.

V and J are TRBV4-2 and TRBJ1-6; D might be TRBD1 (5 bases). The CDR3 covers 13 residues. Trimming left V 1 base short and J 13 bases short, with 11 bases between. Germline V gene lookup returns CDR1 LGHNA and CDR2 YNFKEQ. CDR3 coding DNA: TGTGCCAGCAGCCAAGTCCGGGGGTCGCCCCTCCACTTT. Its translation: CASSQVRGSPLHF.

The chain recombines TRBV28 with TRBJ2-3; D possibly matches TRBD1 or TRBD2 (6 bases each). The CDR3 sequence is 15 residues long. V lost 7 bases and J 0 bases, leaving 14 bases between the germline ends. Germline CDR1 MDHEN, CDR2 SYDVKM. CDR3 amino acids: CASTRSGASTDTQYF. The CDR3 bases are TGTGCCAGCACCCGCTCGGGGGCCAGCACAGATACGCAGTATTTT.

In its sample, this clonotype was seen a few times. The chain employs TRBV29-1 and TRBJ1-1; D might be TRBD1 (6 bases). This CDR3 has 14 residues. Trimming took off 1 base at V and 3 bases at J, with 12 bases between the two ends. Germline V gene sequence: CDR1 SQVTM, CDR2 ANQGSEA. This CDR3 reads CSVEGYREDTEAFF. The DNA of the CDR3 is TGCAGCGTTGAAGGGTACAGGGAGGACACTGAAGCTTTCTTT.

The rearrangement links TRBV29-1 to TRBJ2-5, with D possibly TRBD2 on 5 matching bases. Per germline, CDR1 SQVTM and CDR2 ANQGSEA. The CDR3 loop spans 12 amino acids. V lost 8 bases and J 2 bases, leaving 12 bases between the germline ends. This chain's CDR3 is CSSRTVQETQYF. The CDR3 nucleotides read TGCAGCTCGAGGACTGTTCAAGAGACCCAGTACTTC.

The V gene is TRBV7-9, the J gene TRBJ2-4; 8 bases fit TRBD1. The J segment lost 3 bases and the V segment lost 6 bases, leaving 10 bases of the junction unmatched. There are 16 residues in the CDR3. Per the germline V gene, CDR1 is SEHNR and CDR2 is FQNEAQ (reference sequence). The CDR3 here is CASRRRTGLDKNIQYF. In nucleotides, the CDR3 is TGTGCCAGCAGGCGCCGGACAGGGTTGGACAAAAACATTCAGTACTTC. Complete variable domain (other parts from reference TRBV7-9 and TRBJ2-4): DTGVSQNPRHKITKRGQNVTFRCDPISEHNRLYWYRQTLGQGPEFLTYFQNEAQLEKSRLLSDRFSAERPKGSFSTLEIQRTEQGDSAMYLCASRRRTGLDKNIQYFGAGTRLSVL.

This chain connects TRBV6-2 or TRBV6-3 to TRBJ2-1; TRBD2 aligns across 7 bases. J was trimmed by 7 bases and V by 4 bases; bases with no gene match: 4. Germline V CDR1 and CDR2: MNHEY, SVGEGT. The CDR3 consists of 13 residues. The CDR3 DNA is TGTGCCAGCAGTTCCTCGGGGGGAAATGAGCAGTTCTTC. Amino acid sequence: CASSSSGGNEQFF.

This chain uses TRBV7-2 with TRBJ1-6; possible D gene TRBD1, 5 bases. V was trimmed by 7 bases and J by 7 bases, leaving 17 bases between them. The germline CDR1 and CDR2 sequences are SGHTA and FQGNSA. The CDR3 extends over 15 amino acids. Here the CDR3 reads CASTQEGLGNSPLHF. CDR3 nucleotide sequence: TGTGCCAGCACACAGGAAGGGTTGGGGAATTCACCCCTCCACTTT.

V is TRBV6-5 and J is TRBJ2-5; 12 bases match TRBD2. The CDR3 totals 14 residues. V shed 4 bases, J shed 6 bases, and the junction held 3 bases outside the gene matches. Germline CDR1 reads MNHEY; CDR2 reads SVGAGI. CDR3 protein: CASSWTSGDKTQYF. As DNA, the CDR3 is TGTGCCAGCAGTTGGACTAGCGGGGACAAGACCCAGTACTTC.

V is TRBV4-3 and J is TRBJ2-7, with D tentatively TRBD2 (6 bases). The CDR3 sequence is 15 residues long. Germline-derived CDR1 and CDR2 are LGHNA and YSLEER. V was clipped by 1 base and J by 5 bases, with 15 bases between them. DNA of the CDR3: TGCGCCAGCAGCCAAGGAACACTAGCCCCAGACGAGCAGTACTTC. It yields the protein CASSQGTLAPDEQYF.

V gene TRBV28 combines with J gene TRBJ2-7; D may be TRBD1 (6 bases). Trimming shortened V by 6 bases and J by 6 bases, and 15 bases separated the two germline ends. Germline V gene data show CDR1 as MDHEN and CDR2 as SYDVKM. The length of the CDR3 is 13 residues. CDR3 in amino acids: CASSSGQLGEQYF. The CDR3 DNA reads TGTGCCAGCAGCTCAGGACAGTTGGGCGAGCAGTACTTC.

There are a few counts of this clonotype. This CDR3 is CASSQDLVAGGRGDTQYF. The CDR3 nucleotides read TGTGCCAGCAGCCAAGACCTTGTAGCGGGGGGCCGTGGAGATACGCAGTATTTT. The genes are TRBV3-1 and TRBJ2-3, with 10 bases that match TRBD2. This CDR3 is built from 18 residues. The J segment lost 5 bases and the V segment lost 0 bases, leaving 11 bases of the junction unmatched. Germline CDR1 and CDR2: LGHDT and YNNKEL (reference sequence).

This clonotype was detected a few times. The chain links TRBV6-5 to TRBJ2-4; 10 bases match TRBD2. The assigned J gene may be wrong: the sequence end matches TRBJ2-5 better. The CDR3 extends over 19 amino acids. Germline V gives CDR1 MNHEY, CDR2 SVGAGI. Here the CDR3 reads CASSYSRMVLAGDQETQYF. The CDR3 DNA follows: TGTGCCAGCAGTTATAGTCGGATGGTCCTAGCGGGGGACCAAGAGACCCAGTACTTC.

The chain links TRBV7-8 to TRBJ2-4, with D perhaps matching TRBD1 (6 bases). TRBJ2-7 matches the DNA end more closely, so the J call is doubtful. The germline CDR1 and CDR2 sequences are SGHVS and FQNEAQ. CDR3 length: 15 residues. DNA of the CDR3: TGTGCCAGCACACAACTGACACAGGGTGCGTACGAGCAGTACTTC. This codes for CASTQLTQGAYEQYF.

In regard to this clonotype: A read error may be the cause here, since a much bigger clone is one base away. V usage is TRBV20-1 and J usage is TRBJ2-1; possibly TRBD2 for D (6 bases). Germline V gives CDR1 DFQATT, CDR2 SNEGSKA (reference sequence). The CDR3 sequence is 13 residues long. V was pared by 5 bases and J by 10 bases, with 18 bases between. The CDR3 DNA reads as TGCAGTGCTCGACTAGAGATCCGGGAGGAGCAGTTCTTC. This gives the protein CSARLEIREEQFF.